Listed here are 30 T cell receptor beta chains from one sample, sequenced in a study of T-cell reconstitution after alpha-beta-depleted transplantation in children. Unique molecular identifiers were built into the TCRbeta library. TCRdb called the PCR reads again in MiXCR, with one record for every CDR3 protein. The sample has hundreds of thousands of distinct CDR3 sequences, roughly 15% seen once. Material: PBMCs from the stem cell graft donor, obtained from the stem cell graft. Receptor source: a human donor who donated a stem cell graft to a child with acute myeloid leukemia.

This sequence joins TRBV25-1 and TRBJ2-2, with a possible D match to TRBD2 (6 bases). CDR3 length equals 16 residues. The V gene lost 1 base and the J gene lost 6 bases, with 15 bases spanning the gap. The germline V gene encodes CDR1 MGHDK and CDR2 SYGVNS. The chain's CDR3 is CASSELEGKLPGELFF. The CDR3 DNA is TGTGCCAGCAGTGAATTGGAGGGGAAGTTACCCGGGGAGCTGTTTTTT.

In this sample, this clonotype turned up many times. V and J are TRBV20-1 and TRBJ2-7, with TRBD1 as a possible D gene (5 bases). Trimming took off 6 bases at V and 1 base at J, with 19 bases between the two ends. The CDR3 extends over 15 amino acids. Germline CDR1 and CDR2: DFQATT and SNEGSKA (reference sequence). CDR3 sequence reads: CSAIGWGSPSYEQYF. CDR3 DNA: TGCAGTGCAATTGGGTGGGGCAGCCCTTCCTACGAGCAGTACTTC.

This clonotype occurred a few times. The chain is built from TRBV24-1 and TRBJ2-5; 8 positions agree with TRBD1. The V and J ends lost 4 bases and 0 bases, in that order; junction bases with no gene match: 9. The CDR3 totals 17 residues. From germline, CDR1 is KGHDR and CDR2 SFDVKD. The CDR3 DNA reads as TGTGCCACCAGTGACTCCGGGACAGGCTCGTACCAAGAGACCCAGTACTTC. This translates into CATSDSGTGSYQETQYF.

This clonotype was found many times. This chain links TRBV20-1 with TRBJ2-3; 9 nucleotides align to TRBD2. Germline CDR1 is DFQATT and CDR2 is SNEGSKA (reference sequence). There are 14 residues in the CDR3. The V and J ends lost 4 bases and 6 bases, in that order; junction bases with no gene match: 8. CDR3 region: CSAIAGGRGDTQYF. CDR3 DNA sequence: TGCAGTGCTATTGCGGGGGGGCGTGGCGATACGCAGTATTTT.

Worth noting for this clonotype: A much larger clonotype is one base distant, so this may be a read error. The V gene is TRBV6-1, the J gene TRBJ1-1; no reliable D call. Germline V gene sequence: CDR1 MNHNS, CDR2 SASEGT. This CDR3 has 12 residues. CDR3 sequence: CASMVQNTEDFF. The CDR3 nucleotides are TGTGCCAGCATGGTCCAGAACACTGAAGATTTCTTT.

This clonotype was observed at least ten times. This rearrangement joins TRBV15 to TRBJ1-2; 7 positions agree with TRBD1. The CDR3 runs to 14 residues. The germline gives CDR1 LNHNV, CDR2 YYDKDF (reference sequence). V gave up 3 bases and J gave up 4 bases; unmatched junction bases: 5. The DNA for the CDR3 is TGTGCCACCAGCAGGGCACAGGGGATCTATGGCTACACCTTC. As protein: CATSRAQGIYGYTF.

As to this clonotype: This may arise from a read error, as a much more abundant clone is one base away. This chain links TRBV20-1 with TRBJ2-5; D is unclear. The germline V and J ends were trimmed by 7 bases and 4 bases, with 13 bases remaining between them. The CDR3 is 12 amino acids. Per the germline V gene, CDR1 is DFQATT and CDR2 is SNEGSKA (reference sequence). Here the CDR3 reads CSGRTTGETQYF. In DNA form, the CDR3 reads TGCAGTGGTAGGACGACCGGAGAGACCCAGTACTTC.

This clonotype came up a few times. The chain is built from TRBV24-1 and TRBJ2-7; D uncertain. Trimming stripped 4 bases from V and 1 base from J, with 13 bases between. The CDR3 extends over 15 amino acids. CDR1 and CDR2 (germline): KGHDR, SFDVKD. DNA for the CDR3: TGTGCCACCAGTGACCCCCGAGCCCTATCCTACGAGCAGTACTTC. It is translated as CATSDPRALSYEQYF.

The chain joins TRBV5-1 to TRBJ1-1; the D gene is possibly TRBD1 (6 bases). Per the germline V gene, CDR1 is SGHRS and CDR2 is YFSETQ. V lost 1 base and J 3 bases, leaving 10 bases between the germline ends. The CDR3 is made up of 14 amino acids. The DNA for the CDR3 is TGCGCCAGCAGCTTGATGGGGGGCTACACTGAAGCTTTCTTT. It translates to CASSLMGGYTEAFF.

The V gene is TRBV7-9, the J gene TRBJ2-3, with D hard to call. Per the germline V gene, CDR1 is SEHNR and CDR2 is FQNEAQ (reference sequence). The CDR3 sequence is 13 residues long. The V end was cut by 5 bases, the J end by 2 bases, with 8 bases between. The CDR3 spells CASSRSDTDTQYF. The CDR3 nucleotides read TGTGCCAGCAGCCGATCTGACACAGATACGCAGTATTTT.

Ten or more counts support this clonotype. V gene TRBV5-6 combines with J gene TRBJ1-1; a possible D gene is TRBD1 (6 bases). The CDR3 is made up of 14 amino acids. CDR1 SGHDT and CDR2 YYEEEE come from the germline V gene. V was shortened by 6 bases and J by 5 bases, with 17 bases between the two germline ends. The CDR3 protein is CASTQRDRLTEAFF. The DNA for the CDR3 is TGTGCCAGCACCCAAAGAGACAGGTTAACTGAAGCTTTCTTT.

The chain joins TRBV5-1 to TRBJ2-7; 8 bases are a match to TRBD1. The germline CDR1 and CDR2 sequences are SGHRS and YFSETQ. This CDR3 contains 13 residues. The CDR3 region is CASSLGQGYEQHV. Written as DNA, the CDR3 is TGCGCCAGCAGCTTGGGACAGGGGTACGAGCAGCACGTC.

The chain joins TRBV2 to TRBJ2-3; 13 bases line up with TRBD2. The CDR3 runs 18 residues. J was trimmed by 0 bases and V by 6 bases; bases with no gene match: 9. Germline lookup yields CDR1 SNHLY and CDR2 FYNNEI. Written as DNA, the CDR3 is TGTGCCAGCAGGGGCCCGGGACTAGCGGGGCATAGCACAGATACGCAGTATTTT. This translates into CASRGPGLAGHSTDTQYF.

This clonotype was detected ten times or more. The genes are TRBV29-1 and TRBJ2-7; D tentatively fits TRBD1 or TRBD2 (6 bases each). The germline gives CDR1 SQVTM, CDR2 ANQGSEA. CDR3 length: 13 amino acids. Written as DNA, the CDR3 is TGCATCGGATTCGGGGGCTTCACCTACGAGCAGTACTTC. Amino acid sequence: CIGFGGFTYEQYF.

This clonotype has a count of ten or more. The V call is TRBV6-1, the J call TRBJ2-1; 10 nucleotides align to TRBD2. CDR1 and CDR2 (germline): MNHNS, SASEGT. The junction had 5 bases not matched to a gene; V was cut back by 5 bases and J by 4 bases. CDR3 length: 15 amino acids. The CDR3 here is CASSRSGGPYNEQFF. CDR3 bases: TGTGCCAGCAGTCGTAGCGGGGGGCCTTACAATGAGCAGTTCTTC.

This clonotype was seen many times. The chain uses TRBV20-1 and TRBJ2-5, with 8 bases matching TRBD2. The germline gives CDR1 DFQATT, CDR2 SNEGSKA (reference sequence). V trimming: 6 bases; J trimming: 5 bases; junction bases outside the gene matches: 5. CDR3 length equals 12 residues. CDR3 in DNA: TGCAGTGCCTTAGCGGGGTTGGAGACCCAGTACTTC. Translating gives CSALAGLETQYF.

This clonotype was detected a few times. This chain joins TRBV6-1 and TRBJ2-1; no firm D call. The germline V gene has CDR1 MNHNS and CDR2 SASEGT. Trimming took 5 bases from V and 15 from J, leaving 14 bases between them. This CDR3 is built from 11 residues. The DNA of the CDR3 is TGTGCCAGCAGTCAAACCTATTGGCGGTTCTTC. It encodes CASSQTYWRFF.

This clonotype occurred many times. The rearrangement links TRBV5-6 to TRBJ2-1; D is uncertain. The length of the CDR3 is 14 residues. The V end was cut by 2 bases, the J end by 0 bases, with 6 bases between. Germline V gene data show CDR1 as SGHDT and CDR2 as YYEEEE. Here the CDR3 DNA reads TGTGCCAGCAGCTTAGGTCTCTCCTACAATGAGCAGTTCTTC. Encoded protein: CASSLGLSYNEQFF.

V usage is TRBV30 and J usage is TRBJ1-1; D is undetermined. Germline V gene sequence: CDR1 GTSNPN, CDR2 SVGIG (reference sequence). Trimming removed 4 bases at V and 0 bases at J, with 12 bases between. This CDR3 comprises 14 residues. In DNA form, the CDR3 reads TGTGCCTGGAATGATGGGTCAGTGAACACTGAAGCTTTCTTT. Translation gives CAWNDGSVNTEAFF. Looking up the rest from reference TRBV30 and TRBJ1-1 gives the full variable domain: SQTIHQWPATLVQPVGSPLSLECTVEGTSNPNLYWYRQAAGRGLQLLFYSVGIGQISSEVPQNLSASRPQDRQFILSSKKLLLSDSGFYLCAWNDGSVNTEAFFGQGTRLTVV.

This clonotype was observed a handful of times. The chain employs TRBV7-2 and TRBJ2-3; D remains unclear. The CDR3 totals 15 residues. Deletions cut 1 base from V and 0 bases from J, with 8 bases between. The V gene's germline CDR1 is SGHTA and CDR2 FQGNSA. CDR3 in DNA: TGTGCCAGCAGCTTAGTCCGAGCGAGCACAGATACGCAGTATTTT. It yields the protein CASSLVRASTDTQYF.

This clonotype was counted only a few times. This chain links TRBV29-1 with TRBJ2-2, with TRBD1 matching over 7 bases. Trimming cost V 1 base and J 6 bases; bases outside gene matches: 8. Germline CDR1 SQVTM, CDR2 ANQGSEA. The CDR3 consists of 15 residues. CDR3 DNA sequence: TGCAGCGTTGAAGGAGGGACAGTGGGTGCCGGGGAGCTGTTTTTT. As protein: CSVEGGTVGAGELFF.

The V gene is TRBV20-1, the J gene TRBJ2-1; D gene uncertain. The CDR3 loop spans 16 amino acids. Germline CDR1 is DFQATT and CDR2 is SNEGSKA (reference sequence). The V gene lost 0 bases and the J gene lost 0 bases, with 12 bases spanning the gap. The CDR3 bases are TGCAGTGCTAGAGATGACGCCCGGAGCTCCTACAATGAGCAGTTCTTC. Translating it yields CSARDDARSSYNEQFF.

In its sample, this clonotype was seen a few times. The gene calls are TRBV10-2 and TRBJ2-1; D is possibly TRBD2 (6 bases). Trimming stripped 0 bases from V and 3 bases from J, with 12 bases between. The CDR3 totals 16 residues. Germline V gene sequence: CDR1 WSHSY, CDR2 SAAADI. The CDR3 DNA sequence: TGCGCCAGCAGTGAGTCCGGGCGGGGTGGCTACAATGAGCAGTTCTTC. Protein product: CASSESGRGGYNEQFF.

V usage is TRBV12-3 or TRBV12-4 and J usage is TRBJ1-3; D gene uncertain. The CDR3 has 11 residues. V dropped 11 bases and J dropped 2 bases, with 7 bases sitting between them. This CDR3 is CAPVAGNTIYF. The DNA of the CDR3 is TGTGCCCCCGTAGCTGGAAACACCATATATTTT.

In its sample, this clonotype was seen many times. This chain links TRBV12-3 or TRBV12-4 with TRBJ1-6; D gene unclear. The CDR3 loop spans 17 amino acids. Deletions cut 5 bases from V and 7 bases from J, with 21 bases between. The CDR3 here is CASSTGTVSRRNSPLHF. The CDR3 nucleotides read TGTGCCAGCAGTACCGGTACAGTATCAAGACGGAATTCACCCCTCCACTTT.

This clonotype was detected a few times. This chain links TRBV4-3 with TRBJ2-1; 8 bases align to TRBD2. Germline assignment: CDR1 LGHNA and CDR2 YSLEER. This CDR3 is built from 14 residues. The V segment lost 0 bases and the J segment 7 bases; nucleotides outside the gene matches: 2. CDR3 coding DNA: TGCGCCAGCAGCCAAGATCCGGGGGGGAATGAGCAGTTCTTC. Translating gives CASSQDPGGNEQFF.

The rearrangement joins TRBV7-9 to TRBJ1-4; D gene unclear. V was trimmed by 1 base and J by 6 bases, leaving 9 bases between them. Germline assignment: CDR1 SEHNR and CDR2 FQNEAQ (reference sequence). The CDR3 consists of 14 residues. In DNA form, the CDR3 reads TGTGCCAGCAGCTTAGGACGAAGCGATGAAAAACTGTTTTTT. Translating gives CASSLGRSDEKLFF. The entire variable domain, with the rest obtained from reference TRBV7-9 and TRBJ1-4, is as follows: DTGVSQNPRHKITKRGQNVTFRCDPISEHNRLYWYRQTLGQGPEFLTYFQNEAQLEKSRLLSDRFSAERPKGSFSTLEIQRTEQGDSAMYLCASSLGRSDEKLFFGSGTQLSVL.

This clonotype was seen many times. This rearrangement joins TRBV12-3 or TRBV12-4 to TRBJ2-1, with 10 bases fitting TRBD1. The CDR3 sequence is 16 residues long. V shed 2 bases, J shed 4 bases, and the junction held 5 bases outside the gene matches. Written as DNA, the CDR3 is TGTGCCAGCAGTTTATCCCCGGGACAGGGGTACAATGAGCAGTTCTTC. It translates to CASSLSPGQGYNEQFF.

A few counts support this clonotype. The chain combines TRBV5-5 with TRBJ2-2; TRBD2 matches at 14 bases. The CDR3 runs to 16 residues. Germline loops: CDR1 SGHKS, CDR2 YYEKEE (reference sequence). The V gene end was trimmed by 5 bases and the J gene end by 4 bases; junction bases not matched to a gene: 4. The CDR3 region is CASRRGLAGGTGELFF. The CDR3 nucleotides read TGTGCCAGCAGACGAGGACTAGCGGGGGGCACCGGGGAGCTGTTTTTT.

The chain links TRBV12-3 or TRBV12-4 to TRBJ2-5, with D perhaps TRBD1 (5 bases). Trimming removed 8 bases from V and 0 bases from J, with 7 bases in between. The CDR3 is 12 residues long. The CDR3 nucleotides are TGTGCCAGCTGCAGGGACCAAGAGACCCAGTACTTC. It encodes CASCRDQETQYF.